Below are 32 T cell receptor beta chains sequenced from a single sample in a study of graft-versus-host responses after intestinal transplantation (dated by TCRdb to the early 2020s). The library came from the immunoSEQ multiplex PCR assay. Imported from immuneACCESS, the table was reduced by TCRdb to in-frame sequences with V and J called. These copies leave out some clones; in studies compared against another copy, an unresolved V gene accounts for under half, and the cause of the remainder is not known. Here the sample has 25,000 to 30,000 clones; 70% to 90% occur a single time. The ten largest make up around a tenth of the sample. The starting material was PBMCs, obtained around 460 days after intestinal transplantation. The receptors were sampled from a human patient who received an intestinal transplant, so some T cells may come from the graft donor.

This rearrangement joins TRBV5-1 to TRBJ2-3, with 7 bases aligning to TRBD2. Germline loops: CDR1 SGHRS, CDR2 YFSETQ. The CDR3 has 15 residues. The J segment lost 6 bases and the V segment lost 2 bases, leaving 9 bases of the junction unmatched. The CDR3 region has the DNA TGCGCCAGCAGCTTAAAGGCGGGGGTGGATGATACGCAGTATTTT. Translation gives CASSLKAGVDDTQYF.

The chain uses TRBV4-2 and TRBJ1-1; the D is unclear. The germline V and J ends were trimmed by 1 base and 0 bases, with 12 bases remaining between them. The germline V gene encodes CDR1 LGHNA and CDR2 YNFKEQ. This CDR3 is 16 amino acids long. The CDR3 DNA reads TGTGCCAGCAGCCAAGGGGCAGTGGGGATGAACACTGAAGCTTTCTTT. The encoded protein is CASSQGAVGMNTEAFF.

The chain joins TRBV5-4 to TRBJ2-2; D not certain. CDR1 is SGHNT and CDR2 is YYREEE in the germline V gene (reference sequence). V lost 2 bases, J lost 3 bases, and 2 bases lay in between. The CDR3 runs to 12 residues. The CDR3 DNA reads TGTGCCAGCAGCTTTCACACCGGGGAGCTGTTTTTT. As protein: CASSFHTGELFF.

This chain connects TRBV18 to TRBJ2-7, with 8 bases aligning to TRBD1. This CDR3 has 16 amino acids. Germline V gives CDR1 KGHSH, CDR2 LQKENI. The trim removed 3 bases at V and 8 bases at J, leaving 15 bases unmatched. This chain's CDR3 is CASSPIPGQEVWQQYF. The CDR3 coding sequence is TGTGCCAGCTCACCGATCCCGGGACAGGAGGTATGGCAGCAGTACTTC.

This clone was detected only once. The chain carries TRBV4-1 and TRBJ2-7, with unresolved D. The CDR3 is made up of 13 amino acids. From germline, CDR1 is MGHRA and CDR2 YSYEKL. V dropped 0 bases and J dropped 7 bases, with 10 bases sitting between them. The CDR3 nucleotides read TGCGCCAGCAGCCAAGATTCAGGAAGAGAGCAGTACTTC. Amino acid sequence: CASSQDSGREQYF.

This clone was seen only a few times. The rearrangement joins TRBV6-5 to TRBJ1-1; D is unresolved. Trimming removed 2 bases at V and 4 bases at J, with 11 bases between. CDR3 length equals 14 residues. Looked up from germline, CDR1 is MNHEY and CDR2 is SVGAGI. CDR3 protein: CASSYNSWATEAFF. As DNA, the CDR3 is TGTGCCAGCAGTTACAACAGCTGGGCCACTGAAGCTTTCTTT.

The chain combines TRBV6-6 with TRBJ1-2; D uncertain. CDR1 MNHNY and CDR2 SVGAGI come from the germline V gene (reference sequence). Trimming took off 2 bases at V and 0 bases at J, with 10 bases between the two ends. This CDR3 has 15 amino acids. CDR3 nucleotides: TGTGCCAGCAGTTACGGGAACGATGCTAACTATGGCTACACCTTC. It yields the protein CASSYGNDANYGYTF.

This chain joins TRBV30 and TRBJ2-7, with D perhaps TRBD2 (6 bases). Between the trimmed V and J ends, which lost 3 bases and 3 bases, there was a span of 9 bases. Per germline, CDR1 GTSNPN and CDR2 SVGIG (reference sequence). The CDR3 contains 12 residues. As DNA, the CDR3 is TGTGCCTGGAGGGGGACTTTCTACGAGCAGTACTTC. This translates into CAWRGTFYEQYF.

The CDR3 sequence: CASSSARLAGGELFF. In nucleotides, the CDR3 is TGTGCCAGCAGCTCCGCCCGGCTAGCGGGCGGGGAGCTGTTTTTT. J is TRBJ2-2 and V is TRBV7-6, with 8 bases lining up with TRBD2. In germline, CDR1 is SGHVS, CDR2 FNYEAQ. This CDR3 contains 15 residues. J lost 7 bases, V lost 4 bases, and 8 bases had no gene match.

The gene calls are TRBV2 and TRBJ1-1; D is unresolved. There are 13 residues in the CDR3. Germline V CDR1 and CDR2: SNHLY, FYNNEI. The V end lost 4 bases, the J end lost 3 bases, and 9 bases lay between the germline ends. The CDR3, as DNA: TGTGCCAGCAGTGGTGGAGGATACACTGAAGCTTTCTTT. This translates into CASSGGGYTEAFF.

CDR3 DNA: TGTGCCAGCAGCCCCTTGGGCGGACAAGAGACCCAGTACTTC. Its translation is CASSPLGGQETQYF. The V call is TRBV28, the J call TRBJ2-5, with D uncertain. The ends were cut back, 6 bases at V and 2 bases at J, with 13 bases in the middle. The CDR3 covers 14 residues. Germline CDR1 and CDR2: MDHEN and SYDVKM.

The chain joins TRBV28 to TRBJ2-5, with a tentative D call TRBD2 (5 bases). Between the trimmed V and J ends, which lost 3 bases and 5 bases, there was a span of 13 bases. From germline, CDR1 is MDHEN and CDR2 SYDVKM. This CDR3 has 14 residues. Here the CDR3 DNA reads TGTGCCAGCAGTTTCCGGAGGCTAGAGGAGACCCAGTACTTC. It is translated as CASSFRRLEETQYF.

J is TRBJ1-3 and V is TRBV30, with a tentative D call TRBD1 (5 bases). V was cut by 0 bases and J by 2 bases, with 11 bases left in between. Looked up from germline, CDR1 is GTSNPN and CDR2 is SVGIG (reference sequence). CDR3 length: 15 residues. The CDR3 sequence: CAWSVLGGTGNTIYF. CDR3 sequence (DNA): TGTGCCTGGAGTGTACTCGGGGGGACTGGAAACACCATATATTTT.

The rearrangement joins TRBV7-8 to TRBJ1-2; D is ambiguous. The CDR3 is made up of 14 amino acids. The germline V gene encodes CDR1 SGHVS and CDR2 FQNEAQ. V lost 6 bases and J lost 4, with 15 bases in between. The CDR3, as DNA: TGTGCCAGCAGTTCGGCGGGTAGTAGCTATGGCTACACCTTC. Translated, it gives CASSSAGSSYGYTF.

The rearrangement joins TRBV5-4 to TRBJ2-7, with D hard to call. This CDR3 comprises 14 residues. Looked up from germline, CDR1 is SGHNT and CDR2 is YYREEE (reference sequence). The V and J ends lost 4 bases and 3 bases respectively, with 14 bases between them. The CDR3 DNA follows: TGTGCCAGCAGCCTCCCTGGGTCTGGCTACGAGCAGTACTTC. Amino acids: CASSLPGSGYEQYF.

The rearrangement links TRBV18 to TRBJ2-1; TRBD1 aligns across 9 bases. Germline loops: CDR1 KGHSH, CDR2 LQKENI. The CDR3 runs to 15 residues. Germline trimming cut 1 base from V and 8 bases from J; bases unmatched to any gene: 6. Here the CDR3 reads CASSPQGQGDYEQFF. Written as DNA, the CDR3 is TGTGCCAGCTCACCACAGGGACAGGGAGACTATGAGCAGTTCTTC.

The chain carries TRBV20-1 and TRBJ2-1; no clear D gene. The CDR3 loop spans 11 amino acids. V shed 5 bases and J shed 6 bases, with 8 bases lying between them. Germline assignment: CDR1 DFQATT and CDR2 SNEGSKA (reference sequence). The chain's CDR3 is CSAWPGNEQFF. CDR3 nucleotide sequence: TGCAGTGCTTGGCCCGGCAATGAGCAGTTCTTC.

The genes are TRBV5-1 and TRBJ2-1; 7 bases match TRBD2. Trimming removed 4 bases from V and 0 bases from J; junction bases left unmatched: 7. Germline V lookup: CDR1 SGHRS, CDR2 YFSETQ. The CDR3 covers 16 residues. The CDR3 reads CASSPEGGSSYNEQFF. Written as DNA, the CDR3 is TGCGCCAGCAGCCCGGAGGGCGGGAGCTCCTACAATGAGCAGTTCTTC.

This clone was counted only a few times. Germline is not matched at one junction end, which may reflect a read error. This chain uses TRBV5-1 with TRBJ2-7; 12 positions match TRBD2. CDR1 is SGHRS, CDR2 YFSETQ, per germline. The CDR3 loop spans 15 amino acids. The CDR3: CASSLASSGRAPFHF. The CDR3 DNA is TGCGCCAGCAGCTTGGCTTCTAGCGGGAGGGCCCCTTTCCACTTC.

The gene calls are TRBV11-3 and TRBJ2-3; the D gene is possibly TRBD1 (7 bases). Germline V gives CDR1 SGHNT, CDR2 YENEEA. The ends were cut back, 1 base at V and 4 bases at J, with 15 bases in the middle. This CDR3 spans 16 amino acids. The CDR3 here is CASSLGRGRQADTQYF. For the CDR3, the DNA is TGTGCCAGCAGCTTAGGGAGGGGGCGCCAAGCAGATACGCAGTATTTT.

The V and J genes are TRBV9 and TRBJ2-6, with a possible D match to TRBD1 (5 bases). The length of the CDR3 is 18 residues. The V gene's germline CDR1 is SGDLS and CDR2 YYNGEE. V was cut by 2 bases and J by 0 bases, with 15 bases left in between. DNA for the CDR3: TGTGCCAGCAGCGTCTCCAGGGAAAGGCTCTCTGGGGCCAACGTCCTGACTTTC. Translating it yields CASSVSRERLSGANVLTF.

In this sample, this clone turned up once. V gene TRBV11-2 combines with J gene TRBJ2-3, with 12 bases matching TRBD2. V lost 5 bases, J lost 4 bases, and 10 bases stayed unmatched. The CDR3 loop spans 17 amino acids. CDR1 is SGHAT, CDR2 FQNNGV, per germline. The CDR3 region has the DNA TGTGCCAGCAGCCCCTGGACTAGCGGGGTAATGCCAGATACGCAGTATTTT. It specifies CASSPWTSGVMPDTQYF.

Worth noting for this clone: Its ends do not fully match the called genes, so a read error is possible. The CDR3 sequence: CATSGDRAETQYF. Written as DNA, the CDR3 is TGTGCCACCAGCGGAGACAGGGCGGAGACCCAGTACTTC. The chain is built from TRBV15 and TRBJ2-5, with 7 nucleotides matching TRBD1. This CDR3 is 13 amino acids long. The germline CDR1 and CDR2 sequences are LNHNV and YYDKDF (reference sequence).

The chain employs TRBV9 and TRBJ2-1; TRBD2 aligns across 8 bases. After removal of 0 bases from V and 8 bases from J, the junction contained 7 bases not matched to a gene. This CDR3 has 15 amino acids. The V gene's germline CDR1 is SGDLS and CDR2 YYNGEE. Written as DNA, the CDR3 is TGTGCCAGCAGCGTAGAACTAGCGGTTAGGGATGAGCAGTTCTTC. Translation gives CASSVELAVRDEQFF. The variable domain in full, completed from reference TRBV9 and TRBJ2-1, reads DSGVTQTPKHLITATGQRVTLRCSPRSGDLSVYWYQQSLDQGLQFLIQYYNGEERAKGNILERFSAQQFPDLHSELNLSSLELGDSALYFCASSVELAVRDEQFFGPGTRLTVL.

The J gene is TRBJ2-3, the V gene TRBV11-2; 12 nucleotides match TRBD2. The V gene end was trimmed by 3 bases and the J gene end by 3 bases; junction bases not matched to a gene: 4. The CDR3 spans 16 residues. Germline V lookup: CDR1 SGHAT, CDR2 FQNNGV. This CDR3 reads CASSLTSGRYTDTQYF. In DNA, the CDR3 is TGTGCCAGCAGCTTGACTAGCGGGAGATATACAGATACGCAGTATTTT.

The table lists this clone with a few counts. This chain uses TRBV5-4 with TRBJ1-2, with a weak D call TRBD1 (5 bases). CDR1 is SGHNT, CDR2 YYREEE, per germline (reference sequence). The CDR3 spans 13 residues. V was shortened by 0 bases and J by 6 bases, with 9 bases between the two germline ends. CDR3 DNA sequence: TGTGCCAGCAGCTTGGTCAGGGCGGATGGCTACACCTTC. Amino acids: CASSLVRADGYTF. Complete variable domain (other parts from reference TRBV5-4 and TRBJ1-2): ETGVTQSPTHLIKTRGQQVTLRCSSQSGHNTVSWYQQALGQGPQFIFQYYREEENGRGNFPPRFSGLQFPNYSSELNVNALELDDSALYLCASSLVRADGYTFGSGTRLTVV.

This chain connects TRBV5-6 to TRBJ2-1, with 7 bases identical to TRBD2. Looked up from germline, CDR1 is SGHDT and CDR2 is YYEEEE. The J segment lost 4 bases and the V segment lost 4 bases, leaving 11 bases of the junction unmatched. The CDR3 runs 16 residues. CDR3 loop: CASSPNPGTTYNEQFF. In DNA, the CDR3 is TGTGCCAGCAGCCCAAACCCCGGGACTACTTACAATGAGCAGTTCTTC.

This chain uses TRBV5-6 with TRBJ2-5; possible D gene TRBD1, 5 bases. CDR1 and CDR2 (germline): SGHDT, YYEEEE. Trimming took off 1 base at V and 5 bases at J, with 9 bases between the two ends. The CDR3 covers 13 residues. The CDR3 loop is CASSLYRRETQYF. CDR3 in DNA: TGTGCCAGCAGCTTGTACAGGCGTGAGACCCAGTACTTC. Based on the CDR3 plus reference TRBV5-6 and TRBJ2-5, the full variable domain is DAGVTQSPTHLIKTRGQQVTLRCSPKSGHDTVSWYQQALGQGPQFIFQYYEEEERQRGNFPDRFSGHQFPNYSSELNVNALLLGDSALYLCASSLYRRETQYFGPGTRLLVL.

The chain couples TRBV7-3 to TRBJ2-1, with 10 nucleotides matching TRBD2. The V gene's germline CDR1 is SGHTA and CDR2 FQGTGA. After removal of 5 bases from V and 6 bases from J, the junction contained 7 bases not matched to a gene. The CDR3 consists of 15 residues. The CDR3, as DNA: TGTGCCAGCAGCCCCTTAGCGGGAGGTGCCAATGAGCAGTTCTTC. As protein: CASSPLAGGANEQFF.

The rearrangement links TRBV4-3 to TRBJ2-5, with 10 bases lining up with TRBD2. V lost 1 base and J lost 5; bases outside the gene matches: 13. The CDR3 loop spans 18 amino acids. CDR1 and CDR2 from the germline V gene are LGHNA and YSLEER. DNA for the CDR3: TGCGCCAGCAGCCAAGTTTGGGCGACTAGCGGGCTTTGGGAGACCCAGTACTTC. Amino acids: CASSQVWATSGLWETQYF.

The chain carries TRBV9 and TRBJ1-3; D perhaps matches TRBD1 (5 bases). The V and J ends lost 3 bases and 3 bases respectively, with 10 bases between them. The CDR3 runs 14 residues. Germline CDR1 reads SGDLS; CDR2 reads YYNGEE. CDR3 in DNA: TGTGCCAGCAGCGGCTCAGGGTATGGAAACACCATATATTTT. It encodes CASSGSGYGNTIYF.

The chain combines TRBV19 with TRBJ1-6; D is possibly TRBD1 (6 bases). The CDR3 extends over 18 amino acids. Germline V gene lookup returns CDR1 LNHDA and CDR2 SQIVND (reference sequence). Trimming pared 3 bases from V and 6 bases from J, leaving 21 bases between. Here the CDR3 reads CASSIRGQTYRGNSPLHF. Written as DNA, the CDR3 is TGTGCCAGTAGTATTCGTGGACAGACTTACCGGGGTAATTCACCCCTCCACTTT.